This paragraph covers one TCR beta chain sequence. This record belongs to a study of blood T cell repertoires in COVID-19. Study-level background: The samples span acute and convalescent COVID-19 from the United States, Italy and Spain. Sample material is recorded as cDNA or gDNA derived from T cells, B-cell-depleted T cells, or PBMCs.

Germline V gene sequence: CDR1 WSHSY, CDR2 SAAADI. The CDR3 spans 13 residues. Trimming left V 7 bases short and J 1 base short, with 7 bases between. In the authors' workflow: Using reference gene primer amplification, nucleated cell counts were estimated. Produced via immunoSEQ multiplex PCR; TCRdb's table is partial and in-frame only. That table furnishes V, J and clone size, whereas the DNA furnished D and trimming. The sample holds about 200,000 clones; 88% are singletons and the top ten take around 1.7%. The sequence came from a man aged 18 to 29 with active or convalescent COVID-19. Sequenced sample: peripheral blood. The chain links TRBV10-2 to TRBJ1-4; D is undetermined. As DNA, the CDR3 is TGCGCCAGCACACAGTTAACTAATGAAAAACTGTTTTTT. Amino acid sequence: CASTQLTNEKLFF.